A single T cell receptor (beta chain) is shown here with its context. Its antigen is not known. This entry belongs to a study of shared clonotypes between healthy human individuals. Profiled with immunoSEQ multiplex PCR; TCRdb holds only in-frame clones, not every one. The repertoire holds around 2.5 million clones, with roughly 93% as singletons. Study-level results: Clonotypes not shared had lower generation probabilities than those common to all four donors.

CDR1 and CDR2 (germline): SGHRS, YFSETQ. Trimming took 6 bases from V and 5 from J, leaving 20 bases between them. The CDR3 contains 15 residues. Sequencing input: naive CD4+ T cells from PBMCs. Subset described: CD45RA+ positively selected. The V gene is TRBV5-1, the J gene TRBJ1-2; a weak D match, TRBD1 (6 bases). This receptor was identified in a man in his late teens or twenties in good health. Some clones in this sample may be carry-over from other donors' samples. CDR3 region: CASTPSGGPPYGYTF. The CDR3 nucleotides are TGCGCCAGCACCCCCTCCGGGGGCCCTCCTTATGGCTACACCTTC.